Presented here are 13 T cell receptor beta chains from one specimen sequenced in a study of CD4 T cells in relation to SARS-CoV-2 and coronaviruses. These receptors' targets are unknown. The unexposed donors gave CD4+ T cells in about 2010-2019, prior to COVID-19. Isolation of CD4+ T cells took place after about 10 days in culture. Produced via immunoSEQ multiplex PCR; TCRdb's table is partial and in-frame only. There are approximately 25,000 clones in the sample; 70% to 75% occur only once, and roughly a sixth lies in the top ten. The sample comprised CD4+ T cells from PBMCs, cultured in vitro. The receptors stem from a human donor in good health.

The genes are TRBV7-9 and TRBJ1-2; 7 bases fit TRBD1. Trimming at V came to 1 base and at J to 6 bases, leaving 2 bases not matched to a gene. Germline V gives CDR1 SEHNR, CDR2 FQNEAQ (reference sequence). The CDR3 is made up of 13 amino acids. CDR3 loop: CASSLEGADGYTF. The CDR3 nucleotides are TGTGCCAGCAGCTTAGAGGGGGCGGATGGCTACACCTTC.

V gene TRBV7-6 combines with J gene TRBJ2-1, with D uncertain. The CDR3 covers 18 residues. V was clipped by 1 base and J by 5 bases, with 21 bases between them. The germline gives CDR1 SGHVS, CDR2 FNYEAQ. The CDR3 DNA sequence: TGTGCCAGCAGCTTAGGCTCCTCTAGACGGAGAAGTAACAATGAGCAGTTCTTC. As protein: CASSLGSSRRRSNNEQFF.

The table lists this clone with a few counts. This rearrangement joins TRBV30 to TRBJ2-7, with D perhaps TRBD1 (6 bases). Trimming cost V 0 bases and J 6 bases, with 9 bases left between them. This CDR3 is 12 amino acids long. Germline lookup yields CDR1 GTSNPN and CDR2 SVGIG (reference sequence). The CDR3 DNA is TGTGCCTGGAGTGTACAGGGCGTCGAGCAGTACTTC. Residues: CAWSVQGVEQYF.

The chain couples TRBV21-1 to TRBJ2-6. TRBV21-1 is reported as a pseudogene. This CDR3 has 15 residues. The CDR3 here is CASSIGDSGANVLTF. CDR3 nucleotide sequence: TGTGCCAGCAGTATTGGGGACTCTGGGGCCAACGTCCTGACTTTC.

The rearrangement uses TRBV20-1 and TRBJ1-2; tentative D call: TRBD1 (5 bases). Germline lookup yields CDR1 DFQATT and CDR2 SNEGSKA (reference sequence). Deletions cut 0 bases from V and 6 bases from J, with 5 bases between. This CDR3 is built from 11 residues. CDR3 sequence: CSAREGDGYTF. CDR3 nucleotide sequence: TGCAGTGCTAGAGAGGGGGATGGCTACACCTTC.

The chain combines TRBV15 with TRBJ2-6; TRBD1 aligns across 7 bases. CDR1 and CDR2 (germline): LNHNV, YYDKDF (reference sequence). Trimming removed 0 bases from V and 0 bases from J; junction bases left unmatched: 8. The CDR3 spans 19 residues. This chain's CDR3 is CATSRDSGQDFSGANVLTF. The DNA of the CDR3 is TGTGCCACCAGCAGAGATTCTGGACAGGATTTCTCTGGGGCCAACGTCCTGACTTTC. Filled out from reference TRBV15 and TRBJ2-6, the complete variable domain reads DAMVIQNPRYQVTQFGKPVTLSCSQTLNHNVMYWYQQKSSQAPKLLFHYYDKDFNNEADTPDNFQSRRPNTSFCFLDIRSPGLGDTAMYLCATSRDSGQDFSGANVLTFGAGSRLTVL.

The chain uses TRBV27 and TRBJ1-2, with no clear D. This CDR3 is built from 13 residues. V shed 4 bases and J shed 2 bases, with 8 bases lying between them. Germline CDR1 and CDR2: MNHEY and SMNVEV (reference sequence). The CDR3 is CASSSQPNYGYTF. The CDR3 DNA reads as TGTGCCAGCAGTTCACAGCCGAACTATGGCTACACCTTC.

The chain is built from TRBV10-3 and TRBJ1-6, with D perhaps matching TRBD1 (5 bases). Trimming shortened V by 10 bases and J by 10 bases, and 20 bases separated the two germline ends. Germline CDR1 reads ENHRY; CDR2 reads SYGVKD. The CDR3 sequence is 14 residues long. The CDR3 protein is CATGGGDFGSPLHF. CDR3 coding DNA: TGTGCCACCGGCGGAGGGGATTTTGGATCACCCCTCCACTTT.

The V gene is TRBV11-2, the J gene TRBJ2-3, with TRBD2 as a possible D gene (6 bases). Trimming took off 4 bases at V and 2 bases at J, with 10 bases between the two ends. CDR3 length: 14 residues. Germline V gene lookup returns CDR1 SGHAT and CDR2 FQNNGV. The CDR3 nucleotides are TGTGCCAGCAGCTCCCGGGGGTTCACAGATACGCAGTATTTT. Amino acid sequence: CASSSRGFTDTQYF.

The gene calls are TRBV10-3 and TRBJ2-2; no definite D call. V shed 0 bases and J shed 0 bases, with 5 bases lying between them. This CDR3 contains 15 residues. Germline lookup yields CDR1 ENHRY and CDR2 SYGVKD. CDR3: CAISESRANTGELFF. As DNA, the CDR3 is TGTGCCATCAGTGAGTCAAGGGCGAACACCGGGGAGCTGTTTTTT.

In its sample, this clone was seen a few times. This chain uses TRBV7-2 with TRBJ2-7; D possibly corresponds to TRBD1 (6 bases). Germline V gives CDR1 SGHTA, CDR2 FQGNSA. Trimming left V 4 bases short and J 3 bases short, with 13 bases between. The CDR3 is 14 residues long. The CDR3 protein is CASSSGTGLYEQYF. The DNA of the CDR3 is TGTGCCAGCAGCTCCGGAACAGGGCTCTACGAGCAGTACTTC. The variable domain in full, with the rest retrieved from reference TRBV7-2 and TRBJ2-7, is GAGVSQSPSNKVTEKGKDVELRCDPISGHTALYWYRQSLGQGLEFLIYFQGNSAPDKSGLPSDRFSAERTGGSVSTLTIQRTQQEDSAVYLCASSSGTGLYEQYFGPGTRLTVT.

This clone was seen a few times. The chain joins TRBV19 to TRBJ2-7, with D maybe TRBD2 (5 bases). The length of the CDR3 is 15 residues. From germline, CDR1 is LNHDA and CDR2 SQIVND (reference sequence). V lost 7 bases, J lost 1 base, and 17 bases lay in between. The CDR3 loop reads CASKKGRGDSYEQYF. CDR3 coding DNA: TGTGCCAGTAAGAAGGGTCGGGGTGATTCCTACGAGCAGTACTTC.

The rearrangement uses TRBV6-2 or TRBV6-3 and TRBJ2-7; D remains unclear. V shed 4 bases and J shed 0 bases, with 13 bases lying between them. The CDR3 contains 15 residues. Germline loops: CDR1 MNHEY, CDR2 SVGEGT. The CDR3 loop reads CASSSRGSSSYEQYF. The CDR3 nucleotides are TGTGCCAGCAGTTCCCGTGGATCCAGCTCCTACGAGCAGTACTTC.